This T cell receptor (beta chain) was documented in a study of blood T cells in healthy people across ages (dated by TCRdb to 2013 to 2016). About the study as a whole: In model experiments, roughly one uniquely barcoded TCR beta cDNA molecule per two T cells was captured by template switching. The study measured age-related changes in TCR beta repertoire diversity using deep sequencing normalized with unique cDNA molecular identifiers. The donors were divided into four age groups: young (average approximately 17 years), middle-aged (about 39), aged (roughly 60) and long-lived (around 87). Two additional independent replicas of 1 million unique cDNA reads from the same blood draw were analyzed for two donors (one aged 18 to 30 and one aged 80 or older). General conclusions and limits of the study: Donor CMV infection status was unknown, potentially confounding age-related changes in expanded clonotypes. As age increased, observed TCR beta diversity per million T cells dropped in a roughly linear way, and a significant reduction was already evident by age 40. Estimates of total diversity based on one million sequenced T cells were regarded as lower bounds and as underestimates. A strong correlation was found between observed TCR beta diversity and the percentage of naive T cells measured by flow cytometry. Bulk unsorted PBMC profiling prevented conclusive comparison of naive and antigen-experienced compartments. The long-lived group showed more naive CD4+ T cells, fewer expanded clones and increased TCR diversity than the aged group, suggesting age selection.

A note on this clonotype: It has no known antigen specificity. No qualities accompany the bases; no much larger clone lies one base away.

Donors were a few dozen systemically healthy Caucasian individuals from Russia aged roughly 6 to 100 years. Each donor gave roughly 9 milliliters of peripheral blood, drawn into EDTA-treated Vacutainer tubes. Ficoll-Paque density-gradient centrifugation was used to isolate PBMCs, with at least 6 million obtained per sample. Trizol reagent was used to extract total RNA from the PBMCs, yielding at least 5.5 micrograms per sample. For every donor, an aliquot of PBMCs went through flow cytometry to measure the percentages of naive CD45RAhigh/CD27high T cells. The protocol used for the library was 5' RACE. Sequencing was performed on an Illumina HiSeq 2500. A second PCR of about 6 to 11 cycles was run with a J-beta primer mix and a sample-barcoded 5' primer. Each TCR beta cDNA molecule received a unique molecular identifier from a template-switch 5' adaptor carrying 12 random nucleotides. At least 2.5 million CDR3-containing paired-end reads were obtained from each sample. The Mint cDNA synthesis kit, primed by a TRBC-specific oligonucleotide, was used to synthesize first-strand cDNA from all RNA. Following uracil-DNA glycosylase treatment, all cDNA underwent a first 18-cycle PCR with the universal primers M1SS and BC2_uni_R. The authors' analysis ran thus. For normalization, 1 million high-quality reads were randomly selected from each sample, with every read carrying a distinct molecular identifier. Reads with shared molecular identifiers were discarded instead of being binned into consensus sequences. MiTCR, run with a Q25 quality threshold and the strictest error-elimination algorithm, handled CDR3 identification, clonotype clustering and error correction. A nonparametric unseen species model using Euler transformation provided a lower-bound estimate of total TCR beta diversity. TCRdb itself trimmed the public reads at Q25 with fastp, ran MiXCR and retained productive beta chains. Under each unique CDR3 protein, matching rows form one entry showing the most common genes and DNA. In this record, the V and J calls reflect TCRdb's handling and not the investigators' own analysis. This sample gives about 560,000 distinct CDR3 sequences in total; about 28% of them show up just once. About 3.3% of the sample is taken by the ten largest.

The CDR3, cysteine through phenylalanine, is 13 amino acids long. Only the CDR3 part of the read is kept: 39 bases, read in frame from the first base. The CDR1 and CDR2 encoded by the germline V gene are SQVTM and ANQGSEA. The V end gives up 5 bases and the J end 4 bases, leaving 5 bases in the junction not matched to a gene. Another study also made use of these data, one on T cells of mothers and their children. The second study also describes: The donors were nine systemically healthy Caucasian individuals, made up of three mothers and their six children. cDNA synthesis used all of the extracted RNA, with 1.5 ug of RNA in each 15 ul reaction. Sample barcodes and 2-4 random nucleotides were added via the M1S primer in the second PCR. More than 9 million TCR beta CDR3 reads were obtained from each mother, and roughly 3 million reads were obtained from each child. Thymic selection similarly shapes TCR recombination output in related and unrelated pairs, with minor effect from inherited differences. Normalized repertoire overlap was always found to be slightly, but never significantly, higher in related mother-child pairs than in unrelated mother-child pairs. No persistent microchimeric T cell clones were found, with a detection sensitivity of roughly 100 clones per million clonotypes. To look for features that set related mother-child pairs apart from unrelated individuals, the researchers ran deep NGS to compare the TCR beta repertoires of mothers and children. Mothers averaged 40 +/- 4 years of age and children averaged 11 +/- 4 years. After adapter ligation was performed with NEBNext reagents, the libraries were sequenced on an Illumina HiSeq 2000 with 100+100 nt paired-end reads. To prevent cross-contamination, the mother and child libraries were prepared one month apart and sequenced in separate runs. Between about 500,000 and 2,300,000 distinct TCR beta clonotypes were identified per donor. Naive TCR beta clonotypes were estimated from low-frequency clonotypes matched to each donor's FACS-determined naive share, without sorting.

Sequenced: blood. The V and J segments used are TRBV29-1 and TRBJ2-5; TRBD1 matches 9 bases in the middle. The TCR sequence derives from a boy aged 2-15 years in good health. The CDR3 protein sequence reads: CSVPKGQGETQYF. The nucleotide sequence reads as follows: TGCAGCGTTCCAAAGGGACAGGGAGAGACCCAGTACTTC.